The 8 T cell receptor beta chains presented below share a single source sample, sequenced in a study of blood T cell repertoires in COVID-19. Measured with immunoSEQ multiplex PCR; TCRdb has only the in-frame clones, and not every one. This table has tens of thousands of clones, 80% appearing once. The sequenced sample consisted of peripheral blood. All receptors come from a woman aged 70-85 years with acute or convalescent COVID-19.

CDR3 sequence (DNA): TGTGCCAGCAGCACACCAGAGAACACCGGGGAGCTGTTTTTT. Protein product: CASSTPENTGELFF. The chain is built from TRBV5-6 and TRBJ2-2; the D is unclear. Germline CDR1 SGHDT, CDR2 YYEEEE. The CDR3 extends over 14 amino acids. Trimming stripped 4 bases from V and 1 base from J, with 8 bases between.

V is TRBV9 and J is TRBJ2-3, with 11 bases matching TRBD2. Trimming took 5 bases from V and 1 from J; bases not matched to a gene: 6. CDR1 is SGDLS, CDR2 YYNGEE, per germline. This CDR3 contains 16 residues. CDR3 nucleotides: TGTGCCAGCAGTGACCTACTAGCGGGGGGCACAGATACGCAGTATTTT. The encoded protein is CASSDLLAGGTDTQYF.

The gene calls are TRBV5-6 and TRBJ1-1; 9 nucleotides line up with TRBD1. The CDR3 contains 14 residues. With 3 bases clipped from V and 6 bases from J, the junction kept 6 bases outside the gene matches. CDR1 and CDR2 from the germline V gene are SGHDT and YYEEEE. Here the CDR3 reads CASSYTGGLSEAFF. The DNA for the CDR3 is TGTGCCAGCAGCTATACAGGGGGCCTGTCTGAAGCTTTCTTT.

The CDR3 DNA reads TGTGCCAGCTCATCGGACAGGGCTGAAAAACTGTTTTTT. This encodes CASSSDRAEKLFF. The chain joins TRBV18 to TRBJ1-4, with TRBD1 identical over 8 bases. Germline V lookup: CDR1 KGHSH, CDR2 LQKENI. Unmatched junction bases numbered 3, after V lost 5 bases and J lost 7 bases. The CDR3 runs 13 residues.

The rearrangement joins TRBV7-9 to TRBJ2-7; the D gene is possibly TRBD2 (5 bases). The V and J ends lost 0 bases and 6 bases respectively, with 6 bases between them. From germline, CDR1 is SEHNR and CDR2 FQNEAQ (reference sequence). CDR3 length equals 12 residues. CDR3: CASSLAGSEQYF. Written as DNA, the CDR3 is TGTGCCAGCAGCTTAGCTGGGAGCGAGCAGTACTTC.

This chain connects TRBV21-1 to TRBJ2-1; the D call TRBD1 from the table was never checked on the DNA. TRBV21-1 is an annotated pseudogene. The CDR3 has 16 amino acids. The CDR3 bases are TGTGCCAGCAGCAAACCAGACGACAAACCCGTTACTGAGCAGTTCTTC. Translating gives CASSKPDDKPVTEQFF.

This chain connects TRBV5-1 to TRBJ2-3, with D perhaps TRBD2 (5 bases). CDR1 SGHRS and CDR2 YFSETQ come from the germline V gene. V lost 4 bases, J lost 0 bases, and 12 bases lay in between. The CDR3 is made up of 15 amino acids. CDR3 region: CASSLRTDSTDTQYF. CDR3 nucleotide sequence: TGCGCCAGCAGCCTGAGGACTGATAGCACAGATACGCAGTATTTT.

CDR3 loop: CSVEARRDAETQYF. The CDR3 DNA reads as TGCAGCGTTGAAGCCCGCAGGGATGCGGAGACCCAGTACTTC. This chain connects TRBV29-1 to TRBJ2-5; D is perhaps TRBD1 (5 bases). Germline V gene sequence: CDR1 SQVTM, CDR2 ANQGSEA. This CDR3 has 14 amino acids. With 1 base removed from V and 5 bases from J, the gap between germline ends came to 14 bases.